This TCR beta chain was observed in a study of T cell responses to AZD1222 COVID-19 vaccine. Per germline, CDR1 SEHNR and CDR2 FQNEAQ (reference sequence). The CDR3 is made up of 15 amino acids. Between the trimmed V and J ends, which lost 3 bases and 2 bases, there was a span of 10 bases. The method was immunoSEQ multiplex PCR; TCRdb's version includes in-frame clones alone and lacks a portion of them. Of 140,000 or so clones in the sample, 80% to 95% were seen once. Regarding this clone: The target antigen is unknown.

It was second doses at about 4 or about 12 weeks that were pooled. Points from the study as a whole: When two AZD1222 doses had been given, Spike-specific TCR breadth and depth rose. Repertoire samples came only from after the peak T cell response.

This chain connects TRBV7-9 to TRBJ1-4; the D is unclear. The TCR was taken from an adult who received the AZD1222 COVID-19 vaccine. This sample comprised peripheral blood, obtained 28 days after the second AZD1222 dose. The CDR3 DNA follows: TGTGCCAGCAGCTTTGACCGGGTGACTAATGAAAAACTGTTTTTT. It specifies CASSFDRVTNEKLFF.